This record looks at one TCR beta chain sequence and its context. Sequencing used immunoSEQ multiplex PCR; TCRdb keeps in-frame clones, though not all of them. The sample carries over 150,000 clones, about 89% recorded once. This record belongs to a study of blood T cell repertoires in COVID-19. This TCR was sampled from a man aged 50-60 years with acute or convalescent COVID-19. Sequenced material: peripheral blood.

Here the CDR3 reads CASSFGYSPLHF. CDR3 sequence (DNA): TGTGCCAGCAGTTTCGGTTATTCACCCCTCCACTTT. The chain joins TRBV12-3 or TRBV12-4 to TRBJ1-6; D ambiguous. The CDR3 has 12 residues. The V gene lost 3 bases and the J gene lost 8 bases, with 5 bases spanning the gap.